These 29 T cell receptor beta chains were all obtained from the same sample, sequenced in a study of T cell responses to AZD1222 COVID-19 vaccine (dated by TCRdb to 2020 to 2023). The library was prepared using the immunoSEQ multiplex PCR assay. TCRdb mirrors the immuneACCESS table, restricted to in-frame sequences. Some clones are absent from its copies; in checked studies, under half trace to an unresolved V gene, and the reason for the others is unknown. The sample yields some 150,000 clones; less than 95% were counted once. Over 0.95% of the sample lies in the top ten. Sample time point, as interpreted from the label and publication: baseline before first vaccination. The source was peripheral blood, collected on day 0 of AZD1222 vaccination. The receptors stem from an adult in good health.

J is TRBJ2-7 and V is TRBV6-2 or TRBV6-3; D uncertain. Germline V gene data show CDR1 as MNHEY and CDR2 as SVGEGT. The CDR3 totals 13 residues. V was cut by 0 bases and J by 3 bases, with 6 bases left in between. The CDR3 reads CASSYSRIYEQYV. The CDR3 region has the DNA TGTGCCAGCAGTTACTCGAGGATCTACGAGCAGTACGTC.

The J gene is TRBJ2-1, the V gene TRBV12-5, with D unresolved. The CDR3 consists of 12 residues. Germline V CDR1 and CDR2: LGHNT, FRNRAP. The V end was cut by 3 bases, the J end by 4 bases, with 4 bases between. CDR3 bases: TGTGCTAGTGGTTTCCTATACAATGAGCAGTTCTTC. It encodes CASGFLYNEQFF.

The J gene is TRBJ2-3, the V gene TRBV6-4; 10 bases align to TRBD2. The germline CDR1 and CDR2 sequences are MRHNA and SNTAGT. The CDR3 has 15 residues. The V and J ends lost 5 bases and 5 bases, in that order; junction bases with no gene match: 7. This CDR3 is CASSMEAGGRDTQYF. CDR3 nucleotides: TGTGCCAGCAGTATGGAAGCGGGGGGGCGAGATACGCAGTATTTT.

The genes are TRBV19 and TRBJ1-1; TRBD1 matches at 7 bases. Losses at the gene ends were 7 bases for V and 3 bases for J; bases not matched to a gene: 8. The germline gives CDR1 LNHDA, CDR2 SQIVND (reference sequence). The CDR3 sequence is 14 residues long. CDR3 protein: CASKVGRGYTEAFF. The CDR3 nucleotides read TGTGCCAGTAAGGTGGGCAGGGGGTACACTGAAGCTTTCTTT.

The chain recombines TRBV4-2 with TRBJ1-5, with no clear D. This CDR3 spans 16 amino acids. Trimming pared 0 bases from V and 5 bases from J, leaving 14 bases between. The V gene's germline CDR1 is LGHNA and CDR2 YNFKEQ. CDR3 DNA sequence: TGTGCCAGCAGCCAAGACCTCAGGCGCTTCGATCAGCCCCAGCATTTT. This codes for CASSQDLRRFDQPQHF.

This clone was counted once. The chain combines TRBV5-1 with TRBJ2-1; the D is unclear. CDR3 length: 15 amino acids. The germline gives CDR1 SGHRS, CDR2 YFSETQ. Deletions cut 6 bases from V and 0 bases from J, with 13 bases between. The CDR3 DNA follows: TGCGCCAGCACGAAGGGTCTGTCCTCCTACAATGAGCAGTTCTTC. This translates into CASTKGLSSYNEQFF.

CDR3 in DNA: TGTGCCAGCAGTCCCTGGGGGGGAGGCAATCAGCCCCAGCATTTT. Translation gives CASSPWGGGNQPQHF. The chain uses TRBV6-5 and TRBJ1-5; tentative D call: TRBD1 (5 bases). Trimming left V 5 bases short and J 2 bases short, with 13 bases between. CDR3 length: 15 residues. CDR1 and CDR2 (germline): MNHEY, SVGAGI.

This chain links TRBV6-6 with TRBJ1-2; D gene ambiguous. CDR1 is MNHNY and CDR2 is SVGAGI in the germline V gene (reference sequence). V lost 5 bases to trimming and J lost 6 bases, with 16 bases between them. The CDR3 spans 14 residues. The CDR3 coding sequence is TGTGCCAGCAGTCCGAGCTTAAGGAAGGATGGCTACACCTTC. It translates to CASSPSLRKDGYTF.

The gene calls are TRBV27 and TRBJ1-1; no reliable D call. Germline CDR1 MNHEY, CDR2 SMNVEV (reference sequence). Trimming left V 4 bases short and J 0 bases short, with 15 bases between. This CDR3 contains 16 residues. This CDR3 reads CASSSEPNRLNTEAFF. CDR3 DNA: TGTGCCAGCAGTTCTGAACCGAACCGGCTGAACACTGAAGCTTTCTTT.

The chain links TRBV5-4 to TRBJ2-3; the match to TRBD2 covers 9 bases. The CDR3 spans 15 residues. V trimming: 2 bases; J trimming: 4 bases; junction bases outside the gene matches: 5. The germline CDR1 and CDR2 sequences are SGHNT and YYREEE (reference sequence). The CDR3: CASSFSGGPADTQYF. Here the CDR3 DNA reads TGTGCCAGCAGCTTTAGCGGGGGCCCAGCAGATACGCAGTATTTT.

The genes are TRBV28 and TRBJ2-3; D is uncertain. Trimming took 6 bases from V and 14 from J, leaving 15 bases between them. The CDR3 runs to 11 residues. The V gene's germline CDR1 is MDHEN and CDR2 SYDVKM. CDR3 sequence (DNA): TGTGCCAGCAGCTTTCTGGGGTCCGCGTATTTT. Translating it yields CASSFLGSAYF.

The sample holds one count of this clone. J is TRBJ2-2 and V is TRBV20-1; TRBD1 agrees at 7 bases. CDR1 and CDR2 from the germline V gene are DFQATT and SNEGSKA (reference sequence). After removal of 3 bases from V and 3 bases from J, the junction contained 7 bases not matched to a gene. There are 15 residues in the CDR3. The CDR3 bases are TGCAGTGCTAGTCGAACAGGGGAACACACCGGGGAGCTGTTTTTT. This codes for CSASRTGEHTGELFF.

This clone was observed once. J is TRBJ1-1 and V is TRBV2, with TRBD1 matching over 7 bases. The germline CDR1 and CDR2 sequences are SNHLY and FYNNEI. The ends lost 4 bases at V and 6 bases at J; junction bases unmatched: 8. The CDR3 extends over 14 amino acids. The CDR3 DNA follows: TGTGCCAGCAGTGTGCTTACAGGGGCCCCTGAAGCTTTCTTT. Amino acids: CASSVLTGAPEAFF.

This CDR3 reads CASTPGTGYGNQPQHF. The CDR3 region has the DNA TGTGCCAGTACCCCAGGGACAGGATATGGCAATCAGCCCCAGCATTTT. This chain joins TRBV19 and TRBJ1-5; 8 bases agree with TRBD1. The V gene end was trimmed by 7 bases and the J gene end by 2 bases; junction bases not matched to a gene: 10. There are 16 residues in the CDR3. Germline assignment: CDR1 LNHDA and CDR2 SQIVND (reference sequence).

The V and J genes are TRBV20-1 and TRBJ1-5, with D possibly TRBD1 on 5 matching bases. CDR3 size: 15 residues. The germline V gene has CDR1 DFQATT and CDR2 SNEGSKA (reference sequence). V was shortened by 3 bases and J by 0 bases, with 12 bases between the two germline ends. CDR3: CSASETEYSNQPQHF. CDR3 coding DNA: TGCAGTGCTAGTGAGACAGAATATAGCAATCAGCCCCAGCATTTT.

V gene TRBV5-1 combines with J gene TRBJ2-1; TRBD2 matches at 7 bases. Losses at the gene ends were 0 bases for V and 8 bases for J; bases not matched to a gene: 11. The CDR3 totals 16 residues. CDR1 and CDR2 (germline): SGHRS, YFSETQ. CDR3 nucleotides: TGCGCCAGCAGCTTGGCCACGGGAGAAAGCGGGGATGAGCAGTTCTTC. Its translation: CASSLATGESGDEQFF.

There are a few counts of this clone. This chain links TRBV7-8 with TRBJ1-2, with 7 bases identical to TRBD1. Germline-derived CDR1 and CDR2 are SGHVS and FQNEAQ. The ends lost 5 bases at V and 5 bases at J; junction bases unmatched: 11. This CDR3 is built from 15 residues. CDR3 DNA sequence: TGTGCCAGCAGCCCGTACGGGGACAGAGTTTATGGCTACACCTTC. Amino acids: CASSPYGDRVYGYTF.

This rearrangement joins TRBV10-3 to TRBJ1-2; perhaps TRBD1 as D (6 bases). V shed 3 bases and J shed 12 bases, with 11 bases lying between them. The germline CDR1 and CDR2 sequences are ENHRY and SYGVKD. The CDR3 sequence is 11 residues long. The CDR3 region is CAISEYRAHTF. In nucleotides, the CDR3 is TGTGCCATCAGTGAATACAGGGCCCACACCTTC.

The rearrangement links TRBV5-1 to TRBJ2-1, with D possibly TRBD1 on 6 matching bases. This CDR3 is built from 15 residues. V lost 2 bases, J lost 8 bases, and 17 bases lay in between. The germline CDR1 and CDR2 sequences are SGHRS and YFSETQ. The CDR3 protein is CASSLQGPEVDEQFF. As DNA, the CDR3 is TGCGCCAGCAGCTTACAGGGCCCGGAGGTGGATGAGCAGTTCTTC.

V gene TRBV5-6 combines with J gene TRBJ2-2; 8 bases agree with TRBD1. V gave up 3 bases and J gave up 5 bases; unmatched junction bases: 0. The CDR3 runs to 13 residues. Germline CDR1 SGHDT, CDR2 YYEEEE. For the CDR3, the DNA is TGTGCCAGCAGCTGGACAGGGACCGGGGAGCTGTTTTTT. Amino acids: CASSWTGTGELFF.

The chain uses TRBV24-1 and TRBJ2-5; 7 bases agree with TRBD1. CDR1 and CDR2 from the germline V gene are KGHDR and SFDVKD. The length of the CDR3 is 14 residues. V dropped 4 bases and J dropped 3; count of bases not matched to a gene: 4. The CDR3, as DNA: TGTGCCACCAGTGACTCCGGGACAGAAGAGACCCAGTACTTC. Amino acids: CATSDSGTEETQYF.

The chain combines TRBV4-3 with TRBJ1-5; no firm D call. CDR1 LGHNA and CDR2 YSLEER come from the germline V gene. The CDR3 extends over 14 amino acids. V shed 1 base and J shed 5 bases, with 9 bases lying between them. The CDR3 region has the DNA TGCGCCAGCAGCCAAGTTGAGGGTTATCAGCCCCAGCATTTT. This gives the protein CASSQVEGYQPQHF.

To note about this clone: Other DNA sequences within the sample encode an identical CDR3. The gene calls are TRBV2 and TRBJ2-5; 11 nucleotides line up with TRBD1. Germline loops: CDR1 SNHLY, CDR2 FYNNEI. Trimming cost V 5 bases and J 2 bases; bases outside gene matches: 1. The CDR3 totals 14 residues. The CDR3 DNA reads TGTGCCAGCAGTAGGGACAGGGGGCAAGAGACCCAGTACTTC. It yields the protein CASSRDRGQETQYF. Combining the CDR3 with reference TRBV2 and TRBJ2-5 gives the whole variable domain EPEVTQTPSHQVTQMGQEVILRCVPISNHLYFYWYRQILGQKVEFLVSFYNNEISEKSEIFDDQFSVERPDGSNFTLKIRSTKLEDSAMYFCASSRDRGQETQYFGPGTRLLVL.

The chain uses TRBV6-2 or TRBV6-3 and TRBJ1-1; D uncertain. V was trimmed by 4 bases and J by 4 bases, leaving 10 bases between them. Germline V CDR1 and CDR2: MNHEY, SVGEGT. The CDR3 contains 13 residues. As DNA, the CDR3 is TGTGCCAGCAGTTTTCGACGGGGCACTGAAGCTTTCTTT. Translation gives CASSFRRGTEAFF.

The table lists this clone with a count of one. This chain uses TRBV5-1 with TRBJ1-1; 7 nucleotides line up with TRBD1. V shed 3 bases, J shed 1 base, and the junction held 3 bases outside the gene matches. This CDR3 region has 14 residues. Per the germline V gene, CDR1 is SGHRS and CDR2 is YFSETQ. In DNA, the CDR3 is TGCGCCAGCAGCTCGGGACAGCAGAACACTGAAGCTTTCTTT. It encodes CASSSGQQNTEAFF.

The chain carries TRBV5-6 and TRBJ1-1; TRBD1 is a possible D gene (6 bases). Germline CDR1 and CDR2: SGHDT and YYEEEE. Trimming left V 1 base short and J 5 bases short, with 9 bases between. There are 13 residues in the CDR3. The DNA for the CDR3 is TGTGCCAGCAGCTTGATTCAGGGGACTGAAGCTTTCTTT. Amino acid sequence: CASSLIQGTEAFF. Full variable domain (missing parts from reference TRBV5-6 and TRBJ1-1): DAGVTQSPTHLIKTRGQQVTLRCSPKSGHDTVSWYQQALGQGPQFIFQYYEEEERQRGNFPDRFSGHQFPNYSSELNVNALLLGDSALYLCASSLIQGTEAFFGQGTRLTVV.

This clone was observed a single time. The rearrangement links TRBV27 to TRBJ1-2; D remains unclear. The CDR3 extends over 13 amino acids. Deletions cut 6 bases from V and 8 bases from J, with 16 bases between. In germline, CDR1 is MNHEY, CDR2 SMNVEV (reference sequence). For the CDR3, the DNA is TGTGCCAGCAGAGGGCCCCCCTACGGAGGCTACACCTTC. Translation gives CASRGPPYGGYTF.

The genes are TRBV27 and TRBJ2-3; 9 positions agree with TRBD2. The CDR3 runs 19 residues. Germline V gene lookup returns CDR1 MNHEY and CDR2 SMNVEV (reference sequence). Trimming cost V 3 bases and J 3 bases; bases outside gene matches: 16. CDR3 region: CASSFPGAGGFFRTDTQYF. The CDR3, as DNA: TGTGCCAGCAGTTTTCCAGGAGCGGGGGGTTTTTTTCGAACAGATACGCAGTATTTT.

The chain has TRBV19 and TRBJ1-2; a possible D gene is TRBD1 (5 bases). Trimming pared 2 bases from V and 2 bases from J, leaving 9 bases between. Germline V gene lookup returns CDR1 LNHDA and CDR2 SQIVND (reference sequence). This CDR3 is built from 14 residues. The CDR3 DNA is TGTGCCAGTAGTATAATGACAGCGAACTATGGCTACACCTTC. Amino acid sequence: CASSIMTANYGYTF.